The 15 T cell receptor beta chains in this list originate from one sample, sequenced in a study of Ad26.COV2.S vaccination and SARS-CoV-2 variants. Treatment specified: 15 to 20 received Ad26.COV2.S at low or high dose, single or two shots; 5 received placebo; per-sample allocation not given. Specimens were obtained on day 63 following the first vaccine or placebo injection. Here immunoSEQ multiplex PCR was the method, and the copy in TCRdb shows in-frame clones only, minus some. This sample has approximately 300,000 clones, with approximately 86% found just once. Source: peripheral blood, taken in a trial of Ad26.COV2.S vaccine versus placebo. The receptors stem from a person aged 18-65 years who received the Ad26.COV2.S COVID-19 vaccine or a placebo.

V gene TRBV10-2 combines with J gene TRBJ1-5; 10 positions match TRBD1. Losses at the gene ends were 7 bases for V and 4 bases for J; bases not matched to a gene: 4. This CDR3 region has 14 residues. Germline V gene sequence: CDR1 WSHSY, CDR2 SAAADI. The CDR3 reads CASKDRGWNQPQHF. The CDR3 DNA is TGCGCCAGCAAGGACAGGGGGTGGAATCAGCCCCAGCATTTT.

V gene TRBV6-1 combines with J gene TRBJ2-1; no clear D. V was shortened by 6 bases and J by 0 bases, with 9 bases between the two germline ends. Germline-derived CDR1 and CDR2 are MNHNS and SASEGT. The CDR3 spans 14 residues. The CDR3 reads CASRLFSSYNEQFF. For the CDR3, the DNA is TGTGCCAGCAGGCTTTTTAGCTCCTACAATGAGCAGTTCTTC.

The chain is built from TRBV5-1 and TRBJ1-1; D possibly corresponds to TRBD1 (6 bases). Germline V gene data show CDR1 as SGHRS and CDR2 as YFSETQ. The CDR3 totals 16 residues. The V end was cut by 1 base, the J end by 0 bases, with 13 bases between. CDR3 sequence: CASSLWAGALNTEAFF. The CDR3 DNA follows: TGCGCCAGCAGCTTGTGGGCAGGGGCCCTGAACACTGAAGCTTTCTTT.

This clone was detected only a few times. The chain combines TRBV19 with TRBJ1-5; 8 nucleotides align to TRBD1. In germline, CDR1 is LNHDA, CDR2 SQIVND (reference sequence). After removal of 5 bases from V and 0 bases from J, the junction contained 9 bases not matched to a gene. The CDR3 covers 17 residues. The CDR3 DNA is TGTGCCAGTAGTGCGGGGACAGGAGCTTATAGCAATCAGCCCCAGCATTTT. Translating it yields CASSAGTGAYSNQPQHF.

The chain carries TRBV7-9 and TRBJ1-4; 9 bases are a match to TRBD1. The CDR3 totals 14 residues. V shed 5 bases and J 4 bases; nucleotides not matched to a gene: 2. Germline V gene data show CDR1 as SEHNR and CDR2 as FQNEAQ (reference sequence). The CDR3 coding sequence is TGTGCCAGCAGCAGACAGGGGGGTAATGAAAAACTGTTTTTT. Its protein product is CASSRQGGNEKLFF.

This clone was counted a single time. This chain uses TRBV18 with TRBJ2-6; D not certain. Trimming cost V 0 bases and J 0 bases, with 12 bases left between them. The CDR3 sequence is 18 residues long. Germline-derived CDR1 and CDR2 are KGHSH and LQKENI. The CDR3 region is CASSPPNSLGSGANVLTF. CDR3 nucleotides: TGTGCCAGCTCACCACCGAACAGCCTGGGCTCTGGGGCCAACGTCCTGACTTTC.

The rearrangement uses TRBV4-3 and TRBJ1-4; TRBD1 aligns across 9 bases. The germline CDR1 and CDR2 sequences are LGHNA and YSLEER. Trimming cost V 1 base and J 7 bases; bases outside gene matches: 7. There are 16 residues in the CDR3. CDR3 in amino acids: CASSQGPTGGLEKLFF. As DNA, the CDR3 is TGCGCCAGCAGCCAAGGTCCCACAGGGGGCCTTGAAAAACTGTTTTTT.

This rearrangement joins TRBV18 to TRBJ2-3; 8 bases are a match to TRBD2. Unmatched junction bases numbered 14, after V lost 6 bases and J lost 3 bases. The germline CDR1 and CDR2 sequences are KGHSH and LQKENI. The CDR3 is 17 amino acids. CDR3 amino acids: CASSPTSKSGGTDTQYF. In DNA, the CDR3 is TGTGCCAGCTCGCCTACATCCAAATCGGGGGGGACAGATACGCAGTATTTT.

Here the CDR3 reads CASSGEGYGYTF. CDR3 sequence (DNA): TGTGCCAGCTCGGGGGAGGGCTATGGCTACACCTTC. The chain couples TRBV7-2 to TRBJ1-2, with D perhaps TRBD1 (5 bases). V lost 8 bases, J lost 4 bases, and 11 bases lay in between. Germline-derived CDR1 and CDR2 are SGHTA and FQGNSA. The CDR3 spans 12 residues. The whole variable domain, filled in from reference TRBV7-2 and TRBJ1-2, reads GAGVSQSPSNKVTEKGKDVELRCDPISGHTALYWYRQSLGQGLEFLIYFQGNSAPDKSGLPSDRFSAERTGGSVSTLTIQRTQQEDSAVYLCASSGEGYGYTFGSGTRLTVV.

This clone was seen once. The rearrangement uses TRBV6-5 and TRBJ2-7, with D hard to call. V was pared by 6 bases and J by 4 bases, with 13 bases between. This CDR3 contains 13 residues. CDR1 is MNHEY, CDR2 SVGAGI, per germline. Here the CDR3 reads CASSVRTEYEQYF. The CDR3 DNA follows: TGTGCCAGCAGCGTCCGTACCGAATACGAGCAGTACTTC.

This clone was counted a few times. The chain uses TRBV9 and TRBJ1-4; 8 bases are a match to TRBD1. Germline V gene lookup returns CDR1 SGDLS and CDR2 YYNGEE. V lost 4 bases to trimming and J lost 7 bases; unmatched junction nucleotides: 9. The CDR3 sequence is 15 residues long. The CDR3 spells CASSPQGQDGEKLFF. DNA for the CDR3: TGTGCCAGCAGCCCCCAGGGACAGGACGGTGAAAAACTGTTTTTT.

The gene calls are TRBV11-2 and TRBJ2-1; no firm D call. Looked up from germline, CDR1 is SGHAT and CDR2 is FQNNGV. This CDR3 is 16 amino acids long. Trimming took 5 bases from V and 1 from J, leaving 15 bases between them. CDR3 bases: TGTGCCAGCAGCCCTGCCAAAACAGCGTCCTACAATGAGCAGTTCTTC. It codes for CASSPAKTASYNEQFF.

The rearrangement joins TRBV7-9 to TRBJ2-1; TRBD1 is a possible D gene (6 bases). Germline lookup yields CDR1 SEHNR and CDR2 FQNEAQ (reference sequence). V was trimmed by 4 bases and J by 15 bases, leaving 25 bases between them. The CDR3 loop spans 15 amino acids. CDR3 sequence reads: CASSSLGQSTPGPFF. The CDR3 nucleotides read TGTGCCAGCAGCTCCCTCGGACAGAGCACCCCGGGCCCGTTCTTC.

This rearrangement joins TRBV25-1 to TRBJ1-4; D is unclear. The V end was cut by 1 base, the J end by 0 bases, with 6 bases between. This CDR3 comprises 15 residues. Germline CDR1 MGHDK, CDR2 SYGVNS. Here the CDR3 DNA reads TGTGCCAGCAGTGAATTGCATGCAACTAATGAAAAACTGTTTTTT. As protein: CASSELHATNEKLFF.

This chain connects TRBV4-1 to TRBJ1-1; tentative D call: TRBD1 (5 bases). This CDR3 has 18 amino acids. Germline lookup yields CDR1 MGHRA and CDR2 YSYEKL. With 0 bases removed from V and 4 bases from J, the gap between germline ends came to 21 bases. The CDR3 DNA is TGCGCCAGCAGCCAAGATGTGGAGGGGCGCCGGCCTCTCACTGAAGCTTTCTTT. Translated, it gives CASSQDVEGRRPLTEAFF.